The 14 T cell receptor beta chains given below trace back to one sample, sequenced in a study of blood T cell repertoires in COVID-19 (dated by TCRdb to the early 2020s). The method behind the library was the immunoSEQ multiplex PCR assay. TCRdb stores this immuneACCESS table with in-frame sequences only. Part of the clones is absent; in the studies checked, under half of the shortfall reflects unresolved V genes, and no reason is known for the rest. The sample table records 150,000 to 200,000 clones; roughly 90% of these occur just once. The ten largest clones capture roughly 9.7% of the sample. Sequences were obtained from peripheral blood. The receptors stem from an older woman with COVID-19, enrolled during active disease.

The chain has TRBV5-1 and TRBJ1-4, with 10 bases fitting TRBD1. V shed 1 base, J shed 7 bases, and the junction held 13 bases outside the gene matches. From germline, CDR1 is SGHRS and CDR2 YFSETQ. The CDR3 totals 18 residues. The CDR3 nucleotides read TGCGCCAGCAGCTTGTTTCCGGGACAGGGGATGGGTGGTGAAAAACTGTTTTTT. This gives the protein CASSLFPGQGMGGEKLFF.

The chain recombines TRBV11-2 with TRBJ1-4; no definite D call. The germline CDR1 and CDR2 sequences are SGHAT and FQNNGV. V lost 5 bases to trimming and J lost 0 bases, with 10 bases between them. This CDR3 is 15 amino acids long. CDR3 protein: CASSPSSATNEKLFF. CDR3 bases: TGTGCCAGCAGCCCGTCCTCTGCAACTAATGAAAAACTGTTTTTT.

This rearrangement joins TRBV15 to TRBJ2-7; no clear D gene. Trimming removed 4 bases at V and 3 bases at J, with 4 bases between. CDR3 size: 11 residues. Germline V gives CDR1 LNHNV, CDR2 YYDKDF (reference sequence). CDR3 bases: TGTGCCACCAGCACCTACTACGAGCAGTACTTC. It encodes CATSTYYEQYF.

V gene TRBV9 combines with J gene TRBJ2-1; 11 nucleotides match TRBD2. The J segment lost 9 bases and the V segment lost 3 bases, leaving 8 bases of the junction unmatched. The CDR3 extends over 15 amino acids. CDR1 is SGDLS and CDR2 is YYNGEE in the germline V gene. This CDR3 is CASSGLSGRASEQFF. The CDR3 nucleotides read TGTGCCAGCAGCGGACTTAGCGGGAGGGCCAGTGAGCAGTTCTTC.

The CDR3 nucleotides read TGTGCCAGCAGCGGGTTTAGCGGGAGGCCCTACAATGAGCAGTTCTTC. The encoded protein is CASSGFSGRPYNEQFF. The gene calls are TRBV5-4 and TRBJ2-1; 10 positions match TRBD2. With V trimmed by 4 bases and J by 2 bases, 6 bases remained unmatched. CDR3 length equals 16 residues. Germline assignment: CDR1 SGHNT and CDR2 YYREEE (reference sequence).

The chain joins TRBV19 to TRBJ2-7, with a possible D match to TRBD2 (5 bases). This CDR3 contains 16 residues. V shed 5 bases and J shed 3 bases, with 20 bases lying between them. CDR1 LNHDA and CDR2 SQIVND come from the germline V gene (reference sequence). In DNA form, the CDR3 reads TGTGCCAGTAGTCCCGTTCCAAGCGGTCAGAGCTACGAGCAGTACTTC. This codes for CASSPVPSGQSYEQYF.

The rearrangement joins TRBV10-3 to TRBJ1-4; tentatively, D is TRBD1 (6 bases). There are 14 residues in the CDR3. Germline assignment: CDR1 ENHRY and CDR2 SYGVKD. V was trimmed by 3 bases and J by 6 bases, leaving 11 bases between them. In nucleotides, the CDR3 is TGTGCCATCAGTGACAGGGGTATACATGAAAAACTGTTTTTT. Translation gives CAISDRGIHEKLFF.

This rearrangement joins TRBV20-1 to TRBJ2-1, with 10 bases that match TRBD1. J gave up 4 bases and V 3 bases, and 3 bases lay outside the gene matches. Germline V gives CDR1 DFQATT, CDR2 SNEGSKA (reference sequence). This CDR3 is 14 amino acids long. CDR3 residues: CSASRTGGYNEQFF. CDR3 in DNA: TGCAGTGCTAGTAGGACAGGGGGATACAATGAGCAGTTCTTC.

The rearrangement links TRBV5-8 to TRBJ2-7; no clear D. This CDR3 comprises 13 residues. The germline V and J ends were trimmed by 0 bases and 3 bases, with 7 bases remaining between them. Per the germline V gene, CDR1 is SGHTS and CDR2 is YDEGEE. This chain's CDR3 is CASSLELLYEQYF. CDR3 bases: TGTGCCAGCAGCTTGGAACTACTCTACGAGCAGTACTTC.

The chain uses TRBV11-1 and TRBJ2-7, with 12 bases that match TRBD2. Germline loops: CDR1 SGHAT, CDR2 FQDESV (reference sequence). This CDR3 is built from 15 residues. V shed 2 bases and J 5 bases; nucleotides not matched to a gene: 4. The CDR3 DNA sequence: TGTGCCAGCAGCTTACTAGCGGGAGGGTTTCACGAGCAGTACTTC. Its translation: CASSLLAGGFHEQYF.

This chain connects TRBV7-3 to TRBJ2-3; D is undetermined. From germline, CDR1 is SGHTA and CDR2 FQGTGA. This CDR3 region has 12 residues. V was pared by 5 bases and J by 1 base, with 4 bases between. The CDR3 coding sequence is TGTGCCAGCAGCCCGGGCACAGATACGCAGTATTTT. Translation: CASSPGTDTQYF. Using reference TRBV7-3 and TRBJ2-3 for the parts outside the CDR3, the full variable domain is GAGVSQTPSNKVTEKGKYVELRCDPISGHTALYWYRQSLGQGPEFLIYFQGTGAADDSGLPNDRFFAVRPEGSVSTLKIQRTERGDSAVYLCASSPGTDTQYFGPGTRLTVL.

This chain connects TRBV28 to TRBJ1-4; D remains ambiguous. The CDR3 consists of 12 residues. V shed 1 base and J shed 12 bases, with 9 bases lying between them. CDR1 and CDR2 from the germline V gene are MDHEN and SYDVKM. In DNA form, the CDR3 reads TGTGCCAGCAGTTTATTACGTGAGGAACTGTTTTTT. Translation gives CASSLLREELFF.

The CDR3 DNA sequence: TGTGCCAGCTCACCCGGACTAGCGCTACCTTCCGAGCAGTACTTC. Its translation: CASSPGLALPSEQYF. This rearrangement joins TRBV18 to TRBJ2-7, with 9 bases matching TRBD2. Germline loops: CDR1 KGHSH, CDR2 LQKENI. This CDR3 has 15 amino acids. V lost 3 bases to trimming and J lost 6 bases; unmatched junction nucleotides: 9.

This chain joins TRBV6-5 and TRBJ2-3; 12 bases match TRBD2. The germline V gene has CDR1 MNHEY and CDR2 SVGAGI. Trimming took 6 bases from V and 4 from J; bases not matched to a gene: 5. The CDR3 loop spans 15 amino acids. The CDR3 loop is CASSRLAGASDTQYF. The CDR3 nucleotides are TGTGCCAGCAGCAGACTAGCGGGAGCCTCAGATACGCAGTATTTT.